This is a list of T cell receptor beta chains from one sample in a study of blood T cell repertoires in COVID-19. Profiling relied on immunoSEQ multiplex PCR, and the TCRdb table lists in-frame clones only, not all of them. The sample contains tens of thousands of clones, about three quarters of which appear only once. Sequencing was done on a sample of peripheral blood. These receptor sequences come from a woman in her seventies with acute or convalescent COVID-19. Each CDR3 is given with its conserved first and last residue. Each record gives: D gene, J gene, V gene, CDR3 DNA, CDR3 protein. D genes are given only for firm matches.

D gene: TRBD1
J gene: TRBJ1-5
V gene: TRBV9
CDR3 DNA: TGTGCCAGCAGCACCGGACAGGGCCGCAATCAGCCCCAGCATTTT
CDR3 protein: CASSTGQGRNQPQHF

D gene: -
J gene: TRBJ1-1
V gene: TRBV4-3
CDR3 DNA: TGCGCCAGCAGCCATTACGACTCGGGGAACACTGAAGCTTTCTTT
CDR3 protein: CASSHYDSGNTEAFF

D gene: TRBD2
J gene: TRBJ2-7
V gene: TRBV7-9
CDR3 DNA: TGTGCCAGCAGGGGTGGGTCTAGCGGTATCTACGAGCAGTACTTC
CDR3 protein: CASRGGSSGIYEQYF

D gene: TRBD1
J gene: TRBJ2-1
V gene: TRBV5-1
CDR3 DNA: TGCGCCAGCAGCTTCCGGGACAGCTCCTACAATGAGCAGTTCTTC
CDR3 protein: CASSFRDSSYNEQFF

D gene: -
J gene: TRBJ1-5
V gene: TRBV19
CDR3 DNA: TGTGCCAGTAATCAACAGGTTAGCAATCAGCCCCAGCATTTT
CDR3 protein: CASNQQVSNQPQHF

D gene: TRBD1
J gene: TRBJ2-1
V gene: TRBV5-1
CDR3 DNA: TGCGCCAGCAGCGGAGGGACAGGGAGCTCCTACAATGAGCAGTTCTTC
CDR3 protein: CASSGGTGSSYNEQFF

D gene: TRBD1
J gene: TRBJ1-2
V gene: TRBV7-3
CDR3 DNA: TGTGCCAGCAGCCCGAGACGGGACAGGGGGGATGGCTACACCTTC
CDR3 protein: CASSPRRDRGDGYTF

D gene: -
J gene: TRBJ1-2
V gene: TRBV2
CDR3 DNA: TGTGCCAGCAAGGACTCGGGCTATGGCTACACCTTC
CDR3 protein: CASKDSGYGYTF

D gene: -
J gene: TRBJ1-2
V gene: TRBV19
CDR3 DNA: TGTGCCAGTAGTATCTCCGTGGGCACGGAAACCTATGGCTACACCTTC
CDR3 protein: CASSISVGTETYGYTF

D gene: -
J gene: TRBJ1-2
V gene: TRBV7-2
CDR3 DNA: TGTGCCAGCAGCTTAAGTCTTGGACTTGGCTACACCTTC
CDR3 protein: CASSLSLGLGYTF

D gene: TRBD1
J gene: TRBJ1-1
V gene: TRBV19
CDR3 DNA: TGTGCCAGTACTCCACAGGGGGCAAACACTGAAGCTTTCTTT
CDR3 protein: CASTPQGANTEAFF